This entry lists 14 T cell receptor beta chains sequenced from one sample in a study of blood T cells in healthy people across ages. A second PCR of 7 to 11 cycles used a sample-barcoded 5' primer and a J-beta primer mix. From the 5' RACE reads, TCRdb called clonotypes with MiXCR, one entry per CDR3 protein. The data hold 1.5 million to 2 million distinct CDR3 sequences, with less than 50% observed a single time. Sequenced material: blood. These receptors all stem from a woman aged 40 to 50 in good health.

To note about this clonotype: Given a much more abundant clone one base away, this may be a read error. The chain uses TRBV7-2 and TRBJ1-2; D is unresolved. CDR1 is SGHTA and CDR2 is FQGNSA in the germline V gene. This CDR3 has 14 amino acids. The V and J ends lost 2 bases and 6 bases respectively, with 13 bases between them. CDR3 sequence: CASSLTPGPNGYTF. As DNA, the CDR3 is TGTGCCAGCAGCTTAACCCCCGGGCCCAATGGCTACACCTTC.

In this sample, this clonotype turned up a few times. The gene calls are TRBV4-2 and TRBJ1-5; 7 bases match TRBD1. V was pared by 7 bases and J by 6 bases, with 15 bases of the junction left unmatched. The length of the CDR3 is 16 residues. The germline V gene has CDR1 LGHNA and CDR2 YNFKEQ. The CDR3 reads CASTPGGPDPSQPQHF. CDR3 DNA: TGTGCCAGCACCCCAGGGGGGCCCGACCCCAGTCAGCCCCAGCATTTT.

The J gene is TRBJ2-4, the V gene TRBV28; 8 nucleotides line up with TRBD1. CDR3 size: 15 residues. Per germline, CDR1 MDHEN and CDR2 SYDVKM. With 7 bases clipped from V and 3 bases from J, the junction kept 8 bases outside the gene matches. The CDR3 nucleotides read TGTGCCAGCAACCGACCAGGGACAGGCAAAAACATTCAGTACTTC. Its protein is CASNRPGTGKNIQYF. The whole variable domain, filled in from reference TRBV28 and TRBJ2-4, reads DVKVTQSSRYLVKRTGEKVFLECVQDMDHENMFWYRQDPGLGLRLIYFSYDVKMKEKGDIPEGYSVSREKKERFSLILESASTNQTSMYLCASNRPGTGKNIQYFGAGTRLSVL.

The J gene is TRBJ2-1, the V gene TRBV6-5, with TRBD2 matching over 9 bases. CDR1 and CDR2 (germline): MNHEY, SVGAGI. The CDR3 is 15 amino acids. J was trimmed by 6 bases and V by 0 bases; bases with no gene match: 3. The CDR3, as DNA: TGTGCCAGCAGTTACTCTAGCGGGGGACGCAATGAGCAGTTCTTC. The encoded protein is CASSYSSGGRNEQFF.

This clonotype was recorded many times. The chain combines TRBV29-1 with TRBJ2-5, with 8 positions matching TRBD2. The CDR3 loop spans 12 amino acids. V shed 7 bases, J shed 1 base, and the junction held 2 bases outside the gene matches. CDR1 SQVTM and CDR2 ANQGSEA come from the germline V gene. This CDR3 reads CSAGGFQETQYF. In DNA, the CDR3 is TGCAGCGCGGGGGGGTTCCAAGAGACCCAGTACTTC.

The chain has TRBV15 and TRBJ1-5; D call uncertain. CDR1 is LNHNV and CDR2 is YYDKDF in the germline V gene (reference sequence). The V end was cut by 3 bases, the J end by 0 bases, with 6 bases between. There are 14 residues in the CDR3. CDR3 in amino acids: CATSSGNSNQPQHF. CDR3 coding DNA: TGTGCCACCAGCAGTGGCAATAGCAATCAGCCCCAGCATTTT. The full variable domain, its missing parts supplied by reference TRBV15 and TRBJ1-5, is DAMVIQNPRYQVTQFGKPVTLSCSQTLNHNVMYWYQQKSSQAPKLLFHYYDKDFNNEADTPDNFQSRRPNTSFCFLDIRSPGLGDTAMYLCATSSGNSNQPQHFGDGTRLSIL.

This chain joins TRBV6-4 and TRBJ2-3; 10 positions match TRBD2. The germline CDR1 and CDR2 sequences are MRHNA and SNTAGT. The J segment lost 11 bases and the V segment lost 4 bases, leaving 9 bases of the junction unmatched. The length of the CDR3 is 14 residues. CDR3: CASSASGGTDQQYF. CDR3 bases: TGTGCCAGCAGTGCTAGCGGGGGCACAGACCAGCAGTATTTT.

This clonotype was counted only a few times. The chain recombines TRBV7-8 with TRBJ2-3, with D tentatively TRBD1 (6 bases). Germline CDR1 SGHVS, CDR2 FQNEAQ. V lost 0 bases and J 1 base, leaving 14 bases between the germline ends. CDR3 length: 17 residues. In DNA, the CDR3 is TGTGCCAGCAGCTTAGCAACAGGGTATAGGGGCACAGATACGCAGTATTTT. Translation gives CASSLATGYRGTDTQYF.

This chain uses TRBV20-1 with TRBJ2-3; D is undetermined. With 0 bases removed from V and 2 bases from J, the gap between germline ends came to 12 bases. From germline, CDR1 is DFQATT and CDR2 SNEGSKA (reference sequence). This CDR3 contains 15 residues. DNA of the CDR3: TGCAGTGCTAGAGATATGGCGCAGGACACAGATACGCAGTATTTT. It encodes CSARDMAQDTDTQYF.

This sequence joins TRBV28 and TRBJ2-1; 8 nucleotides match TRBD2. CDR1 and CDR2 (germline): MDHEN, SYDVKM. The CDR3 extends over 14 amino acids. J was trimmed by 9 bases and V by 8 bases; bases with no gene match: 12. The CDR3, as DNA: TGTGCCAGCTCACGACCAGCGGGGGTCAGTGAGCAGTTCTTC. Translated: CASSRPAGVSEQFF.

This clonotype appeared a few times. V and J are TRBV27 and TRBJ2-7, with D perhaps matching TRBD1 or TRBD2 (5 bases each). This CDR3 is 13 amino acids long. The germline V gene has CDR1 MNHEY and CDR2 SMNVEV (reference sequence). V gave up 8 bases and J gave up 1 base, with 12 bases separating them. The CDR3 here is CASRDAASYEQYF. The CDR3, as DNA: TGTGCCAGCCGGGACGCTGCTTCCTACGAGCAGTACTTC.

This clonotype was observed a few times. CDR3 protein: CASRAGTTTDTQYF. The CDR3 DNA reads as TGCGCCAGCAGGGCCGGGACTACCACAGATACGCAGTATTTT. The rearrangement links TRBV5-1 to TRBJ2-3, with 7 bases that match TRBD2. Germline trimming cut 5 bases from V and 2 bases from J; bases unmatched to any gene: 5. The CDR3 runs to 14 residues. CDR1 is SGHRS and CDR2 is YFSETQ in the germline V gene.

V usage is TRBV28 and J usage is TRBJ2-7, with a tentative D call TRBD1 (6 bases). Trimming left V 7 bases short and J 1 base short, with 17 bases between. Germline lookup yields CDR1 MDHEN and CDR2 SYDVKM. CDR3 length equals 15 residues. CDR3 in amino acids: CASIETGPASYEQYF. As DNA, the CDR3 is TGTGCCAGCATTGAGACAGGTCCCGCGTCCTACGAGCAGTACTTC.

The rearrangement links TRBV20-1 to TRBJ2-2; TRBD2 aligns across 10 bases. Germline-derived CDR1 and CDR2 are DFQATT and SNEGSKA (reference sequence). This CDR3 is 17 amino acids long. Trimming at V came to 1 base and at J to 1 base, leaving 6 bases not matched to a gene. For the CDR3, the DNA is TGCAGTGCTAGAGTACCTACTAGCGGGGTGAACACCGGGGAGCTGTTTTTT. Translating it yields CSARVPTSGVNTGELFF.